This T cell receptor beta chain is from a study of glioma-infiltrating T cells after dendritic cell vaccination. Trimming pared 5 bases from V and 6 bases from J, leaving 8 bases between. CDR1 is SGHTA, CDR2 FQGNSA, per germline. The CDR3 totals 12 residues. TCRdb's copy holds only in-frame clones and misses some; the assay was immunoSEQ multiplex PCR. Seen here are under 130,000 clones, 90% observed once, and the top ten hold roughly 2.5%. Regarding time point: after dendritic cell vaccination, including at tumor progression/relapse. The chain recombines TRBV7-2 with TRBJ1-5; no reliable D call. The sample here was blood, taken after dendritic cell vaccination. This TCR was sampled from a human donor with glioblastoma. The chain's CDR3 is CASSAQFQPQHF. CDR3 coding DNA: TGTGCCAGCAGCGCCCAGTTTCAGCCCCAGCATTTT.